This T cell receptor beta chain emerged from a study of T cell responses to AZD1222 COVID-19 vaccine. Whole-study findings and limits: Samples come after the peak T cell response, not at day 14.

Assay used: immunoSEQ multiplex PCR; TCRdb lists only in-frame clones, some missing. The table has 120,000 to 150,000 clones, about nine tenths seen once. Germline-derived CDR1 and CDR2 are MNHNY and SVGAGI (reference sequence). Trimming took 0 bases from V and 16 from J, leaving 13 bases between them. There are 12 residues in the CDR3. Details on this clone: The antigen is undetermined.

This TCR was sampled from an adult who received the AZD1222 COVID-19 vaccine. The material sequenced was peripheral blood, taken 28 days after the second AZD1222 dose. V usage is TRBV6-6 and J usage is TRBJ1-5, with D tentatively TRBD1 (5 bases). In DNA, the CDR3 is TGTGCCAGCAGTTACTCGGAAAGGGGTTTTCATTTT. Protein sequence: CASSYSERGFHF.